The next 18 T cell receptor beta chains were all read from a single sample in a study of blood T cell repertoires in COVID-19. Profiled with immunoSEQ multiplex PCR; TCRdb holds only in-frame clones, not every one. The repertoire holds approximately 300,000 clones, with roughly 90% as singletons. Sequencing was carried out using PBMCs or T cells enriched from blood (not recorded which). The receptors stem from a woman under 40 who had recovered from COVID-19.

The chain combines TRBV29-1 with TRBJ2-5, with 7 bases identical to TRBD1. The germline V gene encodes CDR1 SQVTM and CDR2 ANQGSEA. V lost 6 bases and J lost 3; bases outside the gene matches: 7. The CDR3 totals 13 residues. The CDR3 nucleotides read TGCAGCGTCGTAGGACAGGTCAAAGAGACCCAGTACTTC. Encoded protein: CSVVGQVKETQYF. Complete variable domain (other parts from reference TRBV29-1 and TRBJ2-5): SAVISQKPSRDICQRGTSLTIQCQVDSQVTMMFWYRQQPGQSLTLIATANQGSEATYESGFVIDKFPISRPNLTFSTLTVSNMSPEDSSIYLCSVVGQVKETQYFGPGTRLLVL.

CDR3 amino acids: CASSTRQNTGELFF. CDR3 in DNA: TGTGCCAGCAGCACCCGACAGAACACCGGGGAGCTGTTTTTT. The chain links TRBV7-2 to TRBJ2-2, with unresolved D. This CDR3 spans 14 amino acids. The V gene's germline CDR1 is SGHTA and CDR2 FQGNSA. Deletions cut 5 bases from V and 1 base from J, with 8 bases between.

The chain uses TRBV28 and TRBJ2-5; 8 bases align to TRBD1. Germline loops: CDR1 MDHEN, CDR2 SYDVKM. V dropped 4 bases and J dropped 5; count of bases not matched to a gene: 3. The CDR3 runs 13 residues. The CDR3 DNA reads TGTGCCAGCAGTTCCACAGGGGGGGAGACCCAGTACTTC. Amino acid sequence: CASSSTGGETQYF.

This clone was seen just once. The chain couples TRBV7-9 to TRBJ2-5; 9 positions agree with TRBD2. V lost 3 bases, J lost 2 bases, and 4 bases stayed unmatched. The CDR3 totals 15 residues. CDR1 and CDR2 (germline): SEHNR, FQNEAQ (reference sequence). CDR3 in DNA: TGTGCCAGCAGCTTTGTAGCGGGAGATCAAGAGACCCAGTACTTC. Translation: CASSFVAGDQETQYF.

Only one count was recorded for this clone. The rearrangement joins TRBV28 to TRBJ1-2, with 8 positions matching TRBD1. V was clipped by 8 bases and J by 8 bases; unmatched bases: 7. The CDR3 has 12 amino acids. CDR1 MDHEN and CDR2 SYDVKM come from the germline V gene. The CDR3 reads CASSGGGHGYTF. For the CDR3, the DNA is TGTGCCAGCTCAGGGGGCGGTCACGGCTACACCTTC.

In nucleotides, the CDR3 is TGTGCCAGCAGCCAAGGGGCCGCGGGGGTAAGCAATCAGCCCCAGCATTTT. Protein: CASSQGAAGVSNQPQHF. The chain combines TRBV4-2 with TRBJ1-5; TRBD1 is a possible D gene (5 bases). CDR1 is LGHNA and CDR2 is YNFKEQ in the germline V gene. V was clipped by 1 base and J by 1 base, with 14 bases between them. The CDR3 has 17 residues.

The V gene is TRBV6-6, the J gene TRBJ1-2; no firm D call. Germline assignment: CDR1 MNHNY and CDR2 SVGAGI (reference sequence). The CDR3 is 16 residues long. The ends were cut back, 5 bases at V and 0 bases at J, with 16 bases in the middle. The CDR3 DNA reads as TGTGCCAGCAGTCCAGGTCCGGAGGGAGCTAACTATGGCTACACCTTC. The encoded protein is CASSPGPEGANYGYTF.

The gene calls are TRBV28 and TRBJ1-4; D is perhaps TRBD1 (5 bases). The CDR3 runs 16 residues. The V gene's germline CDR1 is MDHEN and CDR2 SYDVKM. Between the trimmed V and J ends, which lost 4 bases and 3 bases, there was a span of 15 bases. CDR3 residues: CASSWGMGGPNEKLFF. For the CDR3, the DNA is TGTGCCAGCAGTTGGGGCATGGGGGGACCTAATGAAAAACTGTTTTTT.

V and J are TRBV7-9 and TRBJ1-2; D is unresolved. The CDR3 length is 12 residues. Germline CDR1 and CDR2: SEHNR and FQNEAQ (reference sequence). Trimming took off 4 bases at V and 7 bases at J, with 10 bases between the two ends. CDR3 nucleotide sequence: TGTGCCAGCAGCTACGACTCGGCTGGCTACACCTTC. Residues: CASSYDSAGYTF.

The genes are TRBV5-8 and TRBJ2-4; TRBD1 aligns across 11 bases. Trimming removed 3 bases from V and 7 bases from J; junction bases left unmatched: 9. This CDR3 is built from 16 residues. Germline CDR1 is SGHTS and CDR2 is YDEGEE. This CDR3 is CASSSGTGGWGNIQYF. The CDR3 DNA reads TGTGCCAGCAGCTCGGGGACAGGGGGATGGGGGAACATTCAGTACTTC. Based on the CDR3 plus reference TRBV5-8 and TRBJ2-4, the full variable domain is EAGVTQSPTHLIKTRGQQATLRCSPISGHTSVYWYQQALGLGLQFLLWYDEGEERNRGNFPPRFSGRQFPNYSSELNVNALELEDSALYLCASSSGTGGWGNIQYFGAGTRLSVL.

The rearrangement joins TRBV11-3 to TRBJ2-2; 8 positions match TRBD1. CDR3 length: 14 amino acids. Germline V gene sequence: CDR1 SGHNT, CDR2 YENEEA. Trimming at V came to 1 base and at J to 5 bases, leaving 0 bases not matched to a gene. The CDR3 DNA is TGTGCCAGCAGCTTAGGACAGGGGACCGGGGAGCTGTTTTTT. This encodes CASSLGQGTGELFF.

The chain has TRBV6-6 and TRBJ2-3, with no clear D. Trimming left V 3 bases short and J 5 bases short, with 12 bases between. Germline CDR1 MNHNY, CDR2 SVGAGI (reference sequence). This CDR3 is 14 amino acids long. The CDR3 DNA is TGTGCCAGCAGTTATCTGTCCCTTCTAGATACGCAGTATTTT. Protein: CASSYLSLLDTQYF.

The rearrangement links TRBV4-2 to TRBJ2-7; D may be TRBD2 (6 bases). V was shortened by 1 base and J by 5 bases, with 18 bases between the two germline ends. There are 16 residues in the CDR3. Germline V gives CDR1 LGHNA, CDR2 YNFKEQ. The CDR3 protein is CASSQVTGLSPDEQYF. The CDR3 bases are TGTGCCAGCAGCCAAGTTACCGGACTATCCCCCGACGAGCAGTACTTC.

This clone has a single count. CDR3 region: CASRSVVGGFYEQYF. CDR3 DNA sequence: TGCGCCAGCAGATCTGTTGTCGGGGGATTTTACGAGCAGTACTTC. The gene calls are TRBV10-1 and TRBJ2-7; a weak D match, TRBD2 (6 bases). This CDR3 has 15 residues. Germline V CDR1 and CDR2: WNHNN, SYGVQD (reference sequence). The germline V and J ends were trimmed by 6 bases and 4 bases, with 19 bases remaining between them.

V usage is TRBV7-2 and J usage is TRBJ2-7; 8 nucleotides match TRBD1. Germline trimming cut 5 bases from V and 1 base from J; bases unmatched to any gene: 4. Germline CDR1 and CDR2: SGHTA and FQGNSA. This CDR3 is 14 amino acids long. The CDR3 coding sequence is TGTGCCAGCAGCCCGGGACAGGAGTCCTACGAGCAGTACTTC. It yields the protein CASSPGQESYEQYF.

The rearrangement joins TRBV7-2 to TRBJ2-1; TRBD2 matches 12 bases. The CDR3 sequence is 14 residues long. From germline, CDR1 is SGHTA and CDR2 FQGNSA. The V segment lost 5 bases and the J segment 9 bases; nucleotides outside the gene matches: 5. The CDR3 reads CASSPRLAGAEQFF. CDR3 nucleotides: TGTGCCAGCAGCCCGCGACTAGCGGGAGCTGAGCAGTTCTTC. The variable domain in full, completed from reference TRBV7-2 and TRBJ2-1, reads GAGVSQSPSNKVTEKGKDVELRCDPISGHTALYWYRQSLGQGLEFLIYFQGNSAPDKSGLPSDRFSAERTGGSVSTLTIQRTQQEDSAVYLCASSPRLAGAEQFFGPGTRLTVL.

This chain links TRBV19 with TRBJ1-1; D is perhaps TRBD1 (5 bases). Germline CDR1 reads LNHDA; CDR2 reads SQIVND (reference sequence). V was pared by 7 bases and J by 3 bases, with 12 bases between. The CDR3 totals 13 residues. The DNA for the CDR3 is TGTGCCAGTATAAAGGGGATCCACACTGAAGCTTTCTTT. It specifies CASIKGIHTEAFF.

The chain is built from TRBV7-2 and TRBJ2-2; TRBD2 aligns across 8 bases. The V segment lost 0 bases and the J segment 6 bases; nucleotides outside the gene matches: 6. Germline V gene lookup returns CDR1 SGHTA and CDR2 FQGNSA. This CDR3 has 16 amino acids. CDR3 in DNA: TGTGCCAGCAGCTTAGCGAGCAGCGGGGGTTCCGGGGAGCTGTTTTTT. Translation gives CASSLASSGGSGELFF.